This TCR beta chain was sequenced for a study of cytomegalovirus exposure and HLA in healthy donors. Study information: A subsequent analysis reported that the 120 or so validation repertoires were produced on the same platform that had also been used for the roughly 710 first-cohort repertoires. Study conclusions and caveats: The investigators catalogued some 160 TCR beta chains as cytomegalovirus-associated. In the 120 validation repertoires, about 95% of cluster scores exceeded 0, per a later analysis.

Some clones are missing from TCRdb's copy, which holds only in-frame ones; the method was immunoSEQ multiplex PCR. The data show some 190,000 clones, 86% seen once. Concerning this clone: The antigen remains unidentified.

The sample consisted of PBMCs. This clonotype was obtained from a man younger than 40 in good health and CMV-seropositive.

For the CDR3, the DNA is TGTGCCAGCAGCCCCAGGTTTGGGGGGGCCAAAAACATTCAGTACTTC. Its protein product is CASSPRFGGAKNIQYF. The rearrangement links TRBV11-3 to TRBJ2-4; D may be TRBD2 (6 bases). V was shortened by 5 bases and J by 1 base, with 15 bases between the two germline ends. The CDR3 has 16 residues. Germline-derived CDR1 and CDR2 are SGHNT and YENEEA.